Shown below are 25 T cell receptor beta chains from a single sample sequenced in a study of blood T cell repertoires in COVID-19. The protocol was immunoSEQ multiplex PCR, while the TCRdb copy is restricted to in-frame clones and leaves out a portion. The table records hundreds of thousands of clones, roughly 89% of them present only once. What was sequenced was PBMCs or T cells enriched from blood (not recorded which). These receptors all stem from a woman between 18 and 29 years old who had recovered from COVID-19.

The chain joins TRBV20-1 to TRBJ1-5; no reliable D call. V lost 6 bases, J lost 1 base, and 16 bases lay in between. Germline lookup yields CDR1 DFQATT and CDR2 SNEGSKA (reference sequence). The CDR3 has 15 amino acids. The CDR3 spells CSASDLLRSNQPQHF. The CDR3, as DNA: TGCAGTGCCAGTGACTTACTAAGGAGCAATCAGCCCCAGCATTTT.

The V call is TRBV4-2, the J call TRBJ2-7; 7 bases are a match to TRBD1. Trimming removed 4 bases from V and 6 bases from J; junction bases left unmatched: 6. The CDR3 totals 13 residues. Per germline, CDR1 LGHNA and CDR2 YNFKEQ. The CDR3 bases are TGTGCCAGCAGCCCCAGGGGGTCGGGCGAGCAGTACTTC. This codes for CASSPRGSGEQYF.

This clone was seen just once. The rearrangement joins TRBV6-1 to TRBJ1-1; TRBD1 matches 9 bases. CDR1 and CDR2 (germline): MNHNS, SASEGT. J lost 3 bases, V lost 2 bases, and 10 bases had no gene match. The CDR3 covers 17 residues. The CDR3 nucleotides read TGTGCCAGCAGTGAAATGGGACAGGGACCGCGTTACACTGAAGCTTTCTTT. Its translation is CASSEMGQGPRYTEAFF.

V gene TRBV11-3 combines with J gene TRBJ2-7; a possible D gene is TRBD2 (5 bases). V lost 2 bases and J 2 bases, leaving 10 bases between the germline ends. From germline, CDR1 is SGHNT and CDR2 YENEEA. The CDR3 extends over 14 amino acids. The CDR3 DNA is TGTGCCAGCAGCTTAAGCGGCGCGACCTACGAGCAGTACTTC. Amino acid sequence: CASSLSGATYEQYF.

This chain uses TRBV7-8 with TRBJ1-6; a possible D gene is TRBD1 (5 bases). Trimming cost V 1 base and J 10 bases, with 17 bases left between them. Per the germline V gene, CDR1 is SGHVS and CDR2 is FQNEAQ. The CDR3 sequence is 16 residues long. CDR3 protein: CASSLGSGPSSSPLHF. The CDR3 DNA reads TGTGCCAGCAGCTTAGGGTCAGGGCCATCGAGCTCACCCCTCCACTTT.

The chain's CDR3 is CSVDGTSGSTDTQYF. The CDR3 DNA reads as TGCAGCGTCGATGGGACTAGCGGTAGCACAGATACGCAGTATTTT. J is TRBJ2-3 and V is TRBV29-1; 11 bases fit TRBD2. The germline gives CDR1 SQVTM, CDR2 ANQGSEA. The CDR3 length is 15 residues. V lost 6 bases, J lost 0 bases, and 5 bases stayed unmatched.

J is TRBJ1-1 and V is TRBV28; D gene ambiguous. V was trimmed by 4 bases and J by 8 bases, leaving 11 bases between them. CDR3 length: 12 amino acids. Per the germline V gene, CDR1 is MDHEN and CDR2 is SYDVKM. The CDR3 nucleotides read TGTGCCAGCAGTTCCGGGAAACAAGAAGCTTTCTTT. This gives the protein CASSSGKQEAFF.

The chain combines TRBV13 with TRBJ2-3; no clear D. Germline CDR1 PRHDT, CDR2 FYEKMQ (reference sequence). This CDR3 has 17 amino acids. Trimming removed 0 bases at V and 1 base at J, with 14 bases between. The CDR3 spells CASSLGHISEGTDTQYF. For the CDR3, the DNA is TGTGCCAGCAGCTTAGGCCATATTTCAGAGGGCACAGATACGCAGTATTTT.

This chain links TRBV5-1 with TRBJ1-3; D is unclear. The CDR3 covers 15 residues. The germline CDR1 and CDR2 sequences are SGHRS and YFSETQ. V shed 4 bases and J shed 3 bases, with 14 bases lying between them. CDR3 in amino acids: CASSPIGTVGNTIYF. The CDR3 DNA sequence: TGCGCCAGCAGCCCAATCGGCACAGTTGGAAACACCATATATTTT.

This chain uses TRBV5-1 with TRBJ1-3; D perhaps matches TRBD1 (6 bases). Deletions cut 4 bases from V and 3 bases from J, with 20 bases between. Germline CDR1 is SGHRS and CDR2 is YFSETQ. CDR3 length: 17 residues. CDR3 sequence (DNA): TGCGCCAGCAGCCCACAGGGCCCCATCGGAGTTGGAAACACCATATATTTT. Amino acids: CASSPQGPIGVGNTIYF.

This clone was observed once. The V gene is TRBV6-5, the J gene TRBJ1-2, with D maybe TRBD1 (5 bases). The CDR3 loop spans 13 amino acids. The V end was cut by 9 bases, the J end by 2 bases, with 13 bases between. CDR1 MNHEY and CDR2 SVGAGI come from the germline V gene. The CDR3 sequence is CASQGTANYGYTF. As DNA, the CDR3 is TGTGCCAGTCAAGGGACTGCGAACTATGGCTACACCTTC.

This sequence joins TRBV19 and TRBJ1-3, with TRBD1 matching 9 bases. Trimming at V came to 3 bases and at J to 0 bases, leaving 6 bases not matched to a gene. Germline V gene sequence: CDR1 LNHDA, CDR2 SQIVND (reference sequence). The CDR3 has 17 residues. The CDR3 spells CASSITGQGYSGNTIYF. CDR3 coding DNA: TGTGCCAGTAGTATTACGGGACAGGGTTACTCTGGAAACACCATATATTTT.

This chain joins TRBV24-1 and TRBJ2-1; 7 bases match TRBD2. This CDR3 contains 16 residues. After removal of 2 bases from V and 4 bases from J, the junction contained 7 bases not matched to a gene. Germline CDR1 KGHDR, CDR2 SFDVKD. Written as DNA, the CDR3 is TGTGCCACCAGTGATTGGGGGAGGGCCGGTTACAATGAGCAGTTCTTC. Amino acids: CATSDWGRAGYNEQFF.

The chain combines TRBV7-2 with TRBJ2-5; 7 positions match TRBD2. The CDR3 sequence is 14 residues long. The germline V gene has CDR1 SGHTA and CDR2 FQGNSA. The V gene end was trimmed by 5 bases and the J gene end by 5 bases; junction bases not matched to a gene: 8. CDR3 amino acids: CASSPPGLEETQYF. CDR3 sequence (DNA): TGTGCCAGCAGCCCTCCCGGACTAGAGGAGACCCAGTACTTC.

This clone has just a few counts. The junction shows a germline mismatch at one end, possibly a read error. V is TRBV25-1 and J is TRBJ2-7, with a possible D match to TRBD2 (6 bases). This CDR3 spans 13 amino acids. Per germline, CDR1 MGHDK and CDR2 SYGVNS. In nucleotides, the CDR3 is TGTGCCAGCAGTGATGGGGACTCTCCCTGGCGGCACTTC. It yields the protein CASSDGDSPWRHF.

V is TRBV4-2 and J is TRBJ2-3; 8 nucleotides line up with TRBD2. The J segment lost 1 base and the V segment lost 4 bases, leaving 22 bases of the junction unmatched. Germline CDR1 LGHNA, CDR2 YNFKEQ. The CDR3 totals 21 residues. The CDR3 region is CASSPHNGRRTSGTGTDTQYF. CDR3 DNA sequence: TGTGCCAGCAGCCCGCATAACGGACGGAGAACTAGCGGTACTGGCACAGATACGCAGTATTTT.

The count of this clone is one. The chain uses TRBV6-2 or TRBV6-3 and TRBJ2-5; weak D call: TRBD2 (7 bases). The germline CDR1 and CDR2 sequences are MNHEY and SVGEGT. This CDR3 comprises 14 residues. Trimming removed 2 bases from V and 4 bases from J, with 11 bases in between. The DNA of the CDR3 is TGTGCCAGCAGTTACGGGGGGGCCCCAGAGACCCAGTACTTC. Amino acids: CASSYGGAPETQYF.

The CDR3 protein is CASSFGTGRLGYTF. The CDR3 region has the DNA TGTGCCAGCAGCTTCGGGACAGGCCGCCTTGGCTACACCTTC. The V and J genes are TRBV13 and TRBJ1-2, with 8 positions matching TRBD1. Trimming cost V 3 bases and J 7 bases; bases outside gene matches: 7. The CDR3 totals 14 residues. In germline, CDR1 is PRHDT, CDR2 FYEKMQ (reference sequence).

V gene TRBV5-1 combines with J gene TRBJ1-1; D is perhaps TRBD1 (6 bases). V was pared by 1 base and J by 5 bases, with 9 bases between. The CDR3 sequence is 13 residues long. Per germline, CDR1 SGHRS and CDR2 YFSETQ. CDR3: CASSLTGSTEAFF. CDR3 sequence (DNA): TGCGCCAGCAGCTTGACAGGGAGTACTGAAGCTTTCTTT.

V and J are TRBV5-1 and TRBJ1-1; maybe TRBD1 (6 bases). The germline V and J ends were trimmed by 3 bases and 2 bases, with 11 bases remaining between them. The CDR3 is made up of 14 amino acids. Germline-derived CDR1 and CDR2 are SGHRS and YFSETQ. Here the CDR3 DNA reads TGCGCCAGCAGCTGGGGACAACACAACACTGAAGCTTTCTTT. Protein: CASSWGQHNTEAFF.

The chain links TRBV10-3 to TRBJ2-1, with 8 bases aligning to TRBD2. CDR3 length: 16 amino acids. Trimming cost V 6 bases and J 1 base; bases outside gene matches: 8. Germline values: CDR1 ENHRY, CDR2 SYGVKD. The CDR3 region has the DNA TGTGCCATCAGCGCTGTGGCGGGAGGTTCCTACAATGAGCAGTTCTTC. It is translated as CAISAVAGGSYNEQFF.

The chain employs TRBV21-1 and TRBJ2-5; the table's D call TRBD2 went unverified against the DNA. TRBV21-1 is tagged as a pseudogene. The CDR3 spans 13 residues. The CDR3 region is CASSPIGQETQYF. In DNA, the CDR3 is TGTGCCAGCAGCCCTATCGGCCAAGAGACCCAGTACTTC.

The chain has TRBV2 and TRBJ2-7; D possibly corresponds to TRBD1 (5 bases). The CDR3 runs to 14 residues. Deletions cut 3 bases from V and 6 bases from J, with 15 bases between. CDR1 is SNHLY, CDR2 FYNNEI, per germline. This CDR3 reads CASSEVRARGEQYF. As DNA, the CDR3 is TGTGCCAGCAGTGAGGTCAGGGCGAGAGGCGAGCAGTACTTC. Supplemented by reference TRBV2 and TRBJ2-7, the full variable domain reads EPEVTQTPSHQVTQMGQEVILRCVPISNHLYFYWYRQILGQKVEFLVSFYNNEISEKSEIFDDQFSVERPDGSNFTLKIRSTKLEDSAMYFCASSEVRARGEQYFGPGTRLTVT.

The J gene is TRBJ2-2, the V gene TRBV7-6; TRBD2 aligns across 8 bases. With V trimmed by 3 bases and J by 4 bases, 10 bases remained unmatched. The germline V gene encodes CDR1 SGHVS and CDR2 FNYEAQ. This CDR3 has 17 residues. The CDR3 protein is CASSLFRSGSSTGELFF. The CDR3 DNA reads TGTGCCAGCAGCTTGTTCCGAAGCGGGAGTTCCACCGGGGAGCTGTTTTTT.

The chain links TRBV6-2 or TRBV6-3 to TRBJ2-3, with 10 bases that match TRBD2. V shed 3 bases, J shed 8 bases, and the junction held 5 bases outside the gene matches. The CDR3 covers 14 residues. Looked up from germline, CDR1 is MNHEY and CDR2 is SVGEGT. The CDR3 region has the DNA TGTGCCAGCAGTTATAGCGGGGGGTTTGCTACGCAGTATTTT. It codes for CASSYSGGFATQYF.